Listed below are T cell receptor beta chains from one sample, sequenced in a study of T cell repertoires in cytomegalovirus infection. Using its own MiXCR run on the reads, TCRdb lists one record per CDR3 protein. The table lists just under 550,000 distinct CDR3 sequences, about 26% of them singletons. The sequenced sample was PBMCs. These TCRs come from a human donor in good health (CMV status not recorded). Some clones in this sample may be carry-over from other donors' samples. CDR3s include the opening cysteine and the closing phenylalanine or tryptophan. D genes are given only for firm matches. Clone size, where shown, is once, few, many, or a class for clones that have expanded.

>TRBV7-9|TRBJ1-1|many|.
CASSLEVGGPGMNTEAFF
TGTGCCAGCAGCTTAGAGGTTGGGGGCCCGGGCATGAACACTGAAGCTTTCTTT
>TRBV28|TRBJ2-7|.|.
CASSLFGREQYF
TGTGCCAGCAGTTTATTTGGGCGTGAGCAGTACTTC
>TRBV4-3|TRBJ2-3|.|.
CASSQDIPDTQYF
TGCGCCAGCAGCCAAGATATCCCAGATACGCAGTATTTT
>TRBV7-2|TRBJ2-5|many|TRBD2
CASKRDLETQYF
TGTGCCAGTAAGCGGGACCTGGAGACCCAGTACTTC
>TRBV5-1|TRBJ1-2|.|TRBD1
CASSVNTGQGFGGYTF
TGCGCCAGCAGCGTCAACACGGGACAGGGATTCGGTGGCTACACCTTC
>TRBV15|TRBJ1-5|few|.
CATSRDWGGNQPQHF
TGTGCCACCAGCAGAGATTGGGGGGGCAATCAGCCCCAGCATTTT
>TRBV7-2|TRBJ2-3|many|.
CASSLWGGATDTQYF
TGTGCCAGCAGCTTATGGGGCGGGGCCACAGATACGCAGTATTTT
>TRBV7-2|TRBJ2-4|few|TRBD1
CASSLGTGAPLAKNIQYF
TGTGCCAGCAGCTTAGGGACAGGGGCGCCCTTAGCCAAAAACATTCAGTACTTC
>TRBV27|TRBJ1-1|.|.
CASSFFGDTEAFF
TGTGCCAGCAGTTTCTTCGGGGATACTGAAGCTTTCTTT
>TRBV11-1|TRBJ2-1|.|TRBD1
CASSHRGRDEQFF
TGTGCCAGCAGTCACAGGGGGCGGGATGAGCAGTTCTTC
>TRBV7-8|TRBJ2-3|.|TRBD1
CASSSQGQPTDTQYF
TGTGCCAGCAGCTCTCAGGGACAGCCCACAGATACGCAGTATTTT
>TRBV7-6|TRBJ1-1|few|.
CASSLGFGSQNTEAFF
TGTGCCAGCAGCTTAGGATTCGGGAGCCAGAACACTGAAGCTTTCTTT
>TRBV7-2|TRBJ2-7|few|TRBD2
CASSSKRLAGGLMSAYEQYF
TGTGCCAGCAGCTCAAAGAGACTAGCGGGAGGGCTGATGAGTGCGTACGAGCAGTACTTC
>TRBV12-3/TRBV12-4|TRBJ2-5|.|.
CASRFAGSETQYF
TGTGCCAGCAGATTCGCGGGGTCGGAGACCCAGTACTTC
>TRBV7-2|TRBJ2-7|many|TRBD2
CASSLVGTSGGYEQYF
TGTGCCAGCAGCTTAGTTGGAACTAGCGGGGGCTACGAGCAGTACTTC
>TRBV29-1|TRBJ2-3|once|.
CSVVEVIETQYF
TGCAGCGTGGTGGAGGTAATCGAAACGCAGTATTTT
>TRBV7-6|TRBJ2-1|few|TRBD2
CASSRLRGLAGLNEQFF
TGTGCCAGCAGCCGACTCCGAGGACTAGCGGGATTAAATGAGCAGTTCTTC
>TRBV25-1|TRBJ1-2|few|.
CASSGQTVRGGYTF
TGTGCCAGCAGTGGGCAGACGGTTAGAGGGGGCTACACCTTC
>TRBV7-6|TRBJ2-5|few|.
CASSARGTAQETQYF
TGTGCCAGCAGCGCACGCGGGACAGCTCAAGAGACCCAGTACTTC
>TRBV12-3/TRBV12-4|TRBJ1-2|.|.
CASSSARAPLVYGYTF
TGTGCCAGCAGTTCCGCCAGGGCTCCACTAGTCTATGGCTACACCTTC
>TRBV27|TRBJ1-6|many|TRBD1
CASSDRGVGSPLHF
TGTGCCAGCAGTGACAGGGGGGTGGGTTCACCCCTCCACTTT
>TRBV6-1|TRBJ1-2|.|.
CASSGQKGYTF
TGTGCCAGCAGTGGACAAAAAGGCTACACCTTC
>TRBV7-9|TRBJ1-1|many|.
CASSSGQFNTEAFF
TGTGCCAGCAGCTCCGGACAGTTCAACACTGAAGCTTTCTTT
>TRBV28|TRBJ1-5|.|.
CASNSGAGNQPQHF
TGTGCCAGCAACAGTGGGGCAGGCAATCAGCCCCAGCATTTT
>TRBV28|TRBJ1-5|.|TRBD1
CATDARGLGDQPQHF
TGTGCCACCGATGCCAGGGGGCTAGGTGATCAGCCCCAGCATTTT
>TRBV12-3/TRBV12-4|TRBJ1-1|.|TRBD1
CASSFQGARTEAFF
TGTGCCAGCAGTTTCCAGGGGGCTAGGACTGAAGCTTTCTTT
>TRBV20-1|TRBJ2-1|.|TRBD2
CSAADVYSGTSYNEQFF
TGCAGTGCTGCTGACGTCTATAGCGGGACCTCCTACAATGAGCAGTTCTTC
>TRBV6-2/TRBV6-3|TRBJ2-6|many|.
CASSSQTVGANVLTF
TGTGCCAGCAGTTCACAGACAGTAGGGGCCAACGTCCTGACTTTC
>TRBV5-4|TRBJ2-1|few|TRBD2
CASSLVRTSLNEQFF
TGTGCCAGCAGCTTGGTCAGGACTAGCCTCAATGAGCAGTTCTTC
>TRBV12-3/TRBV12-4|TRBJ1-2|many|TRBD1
CASSRDSYGYTF
TGTGCCAGCAGTCGGGACAGCTATGGCTACACCTTC
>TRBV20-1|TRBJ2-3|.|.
CSASSSSDRTDTQYF
TGCAGTGCTAGTTCCTCTAGCGACCGAACAGATACGCAGTATTTT
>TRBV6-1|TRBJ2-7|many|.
CASSRGRGPYEQYF
TGTGCCAGCAGTCGCGGTAGAGGTCCCTACGAGCAGTACTTC
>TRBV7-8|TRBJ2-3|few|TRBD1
CASSARDREPTDTQYF
TGTGCCAGCAGCGCCCGGGACAGGGAACCCACAGATACGCAGTATTTT